The sequence of this TCR beta chain was determined in a study of beta chain features in type 1 diabetes. This clone has only a few counts. What was sequenced were expressed TCRB transcripts, since all of the isolated RNA had been reverse transcribed. The assay was immunoSEQ multiplex PCR, and TCRdb's table has in-frame clones only and misses some. Of around 340,000 clones listed, 6.5% to 10% are singletons. The CDR3 is 15 residues long. CDR1 is SGDLS and CDR2 is YYNGEE in the germline V gene. Trimming removed 4 bases at V and 8 bases at J, with 19 bases between. The sequence was obtained from a young woman in good health. The sequenced sample consisted of central memory CD4+ T cells from blood. The V gene is TRBV9, the J gene TRBJ2-1, with unresolved D. CDR3 nucleotides: TGTGCCAGCAGCCTCCGTGTTAACGGCTGGGATGAGCAGTTCTTC. The encoded protein is CASSLRVNGWDEQFF.